Below are 30 T cell receptor beta chains sequenced from a single sample in a study of cytomegalovirus exposure and HLA in healthy donors. The PCR made use of 60 Vbeta and 13 Jbeta primers. The assay was immunoSEQ multiplex PCR, and TCRdb's table has in-frame clones only and misses some. The sample comprises under 85,000 clones, about four fifths of which are singletons, and roughly 1.5% rests with the top ten. Material for sequencing was PBMCs. Receptors were obtained from a man in his forties in good health and CMV-seronegative.

This chain uses TRBV19 with TRBJ1-3, with 9 bases matching TRBD1. V shed 10 bases and J 0 bases; nucleotides not matched to a gene: 16. CDR1 and CDR2 from the germline V gene are LNHDA and SQIVND (reference sequence). CDR3 size: 18 residues. In nucleotides, the CDR3 is TGTGCCACCACCGGGACAGGGCGAATCCTCAGCTCTGGAAACACCATATATTTT. The encoded protein is CATTGTGRILSSGNTIYF.

V usage is TRBV2 and J usage is TRBJ2-7, with 7 nucleotides matching TRBD2. The CDR3 sequence is 16 residues long. The V gene end was trimmed by 7 bases and the J gene end by 0 bases; junction bases not matched to a gene: 12. Germline values: CDR1 SNHLY, CDR2 FYNNEI. CDR3 DNA: TGTGCCAGCAAACGGGAGGTAGCGGCGAGCTCCTACGAGCAGTACTTC. This gives the protein CASKREVAASSYEQYF.

To note about this clone: The junction does not match germline at one end; this may be a read error. This chain links TRBV7-9 with TRBJ1-2; D not resolved. The germline CDR1 and CDR2 sequences are SEHNR and FQNEAQ (reference sequence). This CDR3 region has 15 residues. This chain's CDR3 is CSSSLRGSRSYGYTF. CDR3 bases: TGTTCCAGCAGCTTAAGAGGGTCGCGTAGCTATGGCTACACCTTC.

The chain joins TRBV25-1 to TRBJ1-4; TRBD1 aligns across 10 bases. Germline CDR1 reads MGHDK; CDR2 reads SYGVNS. The trim removed 1 base at V and 2 bases at J, leaving 4 bases unmatched. CDR3 length: 17 amino acids. As DNA, the CDR3 is TGTGCCAGCAGTGAATGGGGACAGGGGAAGACTAATGAAAAACTGTTTTTT. Translation gives CASSEWGQGKTNEKLFF.

The chain links TRBV28 to TRBJ1-5; maybe TRBD1 (5 bases). V was cut by 8 bases and J by 6 bases, with 20 bases left in between. The CDR3 is 15 amino acids. Germline V gives CDR1 MDHEN, CDR2 SYDVKM. The CDR3 loop reads CASGLVMRQTQPQHF. The CDR3 DNA reads TGTGCCAGCGGTCTTGTTATGAGACAGACTCAGCCCCAGCATTTT.

The chain links TRBV11-2 to TRBJ2-2, with 9 bases lining up with TRBD2. CDR1 and CDR2 (germline): SGHAT, FQNNGV. The CDR3 sequence is 17 residues long. Germline trimming cut 6 bases from V and 1 base from J; bases unmatched to any gene: 9. The CDR3 is CASRKLAGLLNTGELFF. CDR3 nucleotides: TGTGCCAGCAGGAAGCTAGCGGGACTATTGAACACCGGGGAGCTGTTTTTT.

The chain carries TRBV21-1 and TRBJ2-7; the DNA was not used to check the table's D call, TRBD1. TRBV21-1 is a recognized pseudogene. This CDR3 contains 18 residues. CDR3 bases: TGTGCCAGCAGCAACATCTTACAGGGGCCCTCTATATCCTACGAGCAGTACTTC. Protein product: CASSNILQGPSISYEQYF.

This rearrangement joins TRBV19 to TRBJ1-2; tentatively, D is TRBD1 (5 bases). V was clipped by 0 bases and J by 6 bases, with 8 bases between them. CDR3 length: 13 residues. Germline CDR1 and CDR2: LNHDA and SQIVND (reference sequence). For the CDR3, the DNA is TGTGCCAGTAGTATAGATCCAGGGCATGGCTACACCTTC. Translating gives CASSIDPGHGYTF.

CDR3 in DNA: TGCGCCAGCAGTGACGGTCCTAACTATGGCTACACCTTC. Protein product: CASSDGPNYGYTF. The chain links TRBV10-1 to TRBJ1-2; D is ambiguous. Germline V gene lookup returns CDR1 WNHNN and CDR2 SYGVQD (reference sequence). Deletions cut 3 bases from V and 0 bases from J, with 5 bases between. The CDR3 extends over 13 amino acids.

V gene TRBV5-8 combines with J gene TRBJ1-2; 10 positions agree with TRBD1. Trimming cost V 4 bases and J 3 bases; bases outside gene matches: 6. Germline CDR1 and CDR2: SGHTS and YDEGEE. CDR3 length: 15 residues. The CDR3, as DNA: TGTGCCAGCAGCCCACGGACAGGGGGATACTATGGCTACACCTTC. This encodes CASSPRTGGYYGYTF.

The rearrangement joins TRBV5-1 to TRBJ1-4, with TRBD1 matching over 9 bases. This CDR3 has 15 residues. Germline loops: CDR1 SGHRS, CDR2 YFSETQ. With 7 bases clipped from V and 5 bases from J, the junction kept 9 bases outside the gene matches. The CDR3 here is CASRAVGQGNEKLFF. Here the CDR3 DNA reads TGCGCCAGCCGCGCTGTGGGACAGGGAAATGAAAAACTGTTTTTT.

CDR3 sequence (DNA): TGCGCCAGCAGCTTAGAAATCGACAGGGGTGGTGGCTACACCTTC. As protein: CASSLEIDRGGGYTF. The chain joins TRBV5-1 to TRBJ1-2, with TRBD1 matching over 8 bases. The germline V gene has CDR1 SGHRS and CDR2 YFSETQ. The CDR3 contains 15 residues. J was trimmed by 7 bases and V by 2 bases; bases with no gene match: 10.

In DNA, the CDR3 is TGTGCCAGTAGTATGTGGCAGGCCAGGATGAACACTGAAGCTTTCTTT. Residues: CASSMWQARMNTEAFF. The J gene is TRBJ1-1, the V gene TRBV19, with D unresolved. Germline CDR1 and CDR2: LNHDA and SQIVND (reference sequence). There are 16 residues in the CDR3. Trimming took off 3 bases at V and 0 bases at J, with 14 bases between the two ends.

This chain connects TRBV30 to TRBJ2-2; possible D gene TRBD2, 6 bases. The CDR3 is made up of 11 amino acids. Germline V gives CDR1 GTSNPN, CDR2 SVGIG (reference sequence). Trimming shortened V by 5 bases and J by 5 bases, and 6 bases separated the two germline ends. CDR3 sequence: CAWGRTGELFF. Written as DNA, the CDR3 is TGTGCCTGGGGGAGGACCGGGGAGCTGTTTTTT.

This chain uses TRBV27 with TRBJ1-4; the match to TRBD1 covers 8 bases. The junction had 5 bases not matched to a gene; V was cut back by 4 bases and J by 7 bases. The CDR3 has 14 amino acids. The germline V gene encodes CDR1 MNHEY and CDR2 SMNVEV (reference sequence). CDR3 coding DNA: TGTGCCAGCAGTTATGGGACAGGCGCTGAAAAACTGTTTTTT. It encodes CASSYGTGAEKLFF. Based on the CDR3 plus reference TRBV27 and TRBJ1-4, the full variable domain is EAQVTQNPRYLITVTGKKLTVTCSQNMNHEYMSWYRQDPGLGLRQIYYSMNVEVTDKGDVPEGYKVSRKEKRNFPLILESPSPNQTSLYFCASSYGTGAEKLFFGSGTQLSVL.

The chain has TRBV2 and TRBJ1-6, with 7 bases lining up with TRBD1. CDR1 and CDR2 (germline): SNHLY, FYNNEI. Trimming at V came to 6 bases and at J to 9 bases, leaving 8 bases not matched to a gene. The length of the CDR3 is 14 residues. The CDR3, as DNA: TGTGCCAGCAGGGACGGGACAGTCCCTTCACCCCTCCACTTT. It codes for CASRDGTVPSPLHF.

The chain is built from TRBV7-2 and TRBJ2-1; the match to TRBD2 covers 9 bases. CDR1 and CDR2 from the germline V gene are SGHTA and FQGNSA. Trimming took 1 base from V and 3 from J; bases not matched to a gene: 1. The CDR3 extends over 15 amino acids. Here the CDR3 reads CASSLDSGGYNEQFF. The CDR3 DNA reads TGTGCCAGCAGCTTAGATAGCGGGGGCTACAATGAGCAGTTCTTC.

V and J are TRBV6-1 and TRBJ2-7; 9 bases agree with TRBD1. V was clipped by 7 bases and J by 6 bases; unmatched bases: 10. Germline V gene lookup returns CDR1 MNHNS and CDR2 SASEGT. The CDR3 runs to 14 residues. CDR3 residues: CASKHPGQGIEQYF. The CDR3 DNA reads as TGTGCCAGCAAGCACCCGGGACAGGGAATCGAGCAGTACTTC.

This clone is a singleton in its sample. V and J are TRBV10-1 and TRBJ2-7; possibly TRBD2 for D (5 bases). Germline V CDR1 and CDR2: WNHNN, SYGVQD (reference sequence). V lost 5 bases to trimming and J lost 7 bases, with 18 bases between them. The CDR3 is made up of 14 amino acids. The CDR3 region is CASSSGILRGEQYF. CDR3 bases: TGCGCCAGCAGTTCCGGGATTTTAAGAGGGGAGCAGTACTTC.

This sequence joins TRBV29-1 and TRBJ2-7, with D perhaps TRBD1 (6 bases). The CDR3 loop spans 13 amino acids. In germline, CDR1 is SQVTM, CDR2 ANQGSEA. The V gene lost 2 bases and the J gene lost 3 bases, with 11 bases spanning the gap. The CDR3 region has the DNA TGCAGCGTTGAAAGGGAAGGGGGCTACGAGCAGTACTTC. Translation: CSVEREGGYEQYF.

This CDR3 is CASQDRGFEKLFF. The CDR3 DNA sequence: TGTGCCAGTCAGGACAGGGGATTTGAAAAACTGTTTTTT. The rearrangement joins TRBV19 to TRBJ1-4; 9 bases agree with TRBD1. Trimming at V came to 8 bases and at J to 7 bases, leaving 5 bases not matched to a gene. CDR3 length: 13 amino acids. Germline V CDR1 and CDR2: LNHDA, SQIVND (reference sequence).

The chain links TRBV5-1 to TRBJ2-2; tentative D call: TRBD1 (5 bases). There are 15 residues in the CDR3. Germline V gives CDR1 SGHRS, CDR2 YFSETQ. V was shortened by 0 bases and J by 2 bases, with 8 bases between the two germline ends. CDR3: CASSLGGSNTGELFF. CDR3 sequence (DNA): TGCGCCAGCAGCTTGGGGGGCAGCAACACCGGGGAGCTGTTTTTT.

The rearrangement joins TRBV5-1 to TRBJ2-7, with 10 bases lining up with TRBD1. Germline CDR1 reads SGHRS; CDR2 reads YFSETQ. Germline trimming cut 4 bases from V and 5 bases from J; bases unmatched to any gene: 6. The CDR3 extends over 14 amino acids. The CDR3 region has the DNA TGCGCCAGCAGCGGGGGACAGGGGACCAACGAGCAGTACTTC. It encodes CASSGGQGTNEQYF.

This clone was found once. The V call is TRBV5-6, the J call TRBJ2-2; tentative D call: TRBD1 (5 bases). V lost 6 bases to trimming and J lost 7 bases, with 13 bases between them. From germline, CDR1 is SGHDT and CDR2 YYEEEE. The CDR3 covers 13 residues. The CDR3 protein is CASTTGRVGELFF. In DNA form, the CDR3 reads TGTGCCAGCACCACCGGCAGGGTCGGGGAGCTGTTTTTT.

In this sample, this clone turned up a few times. V usage is TRBV11-2 and J usage is TRBJ2-2; D uncertain. The germline V gene encodes CDR1 SGHAT and CDR2 FQNNGV. Trimming removed 1 base at V and 8 bases at J, with 8 bases between. This CDR3 has 13 amino acids. The CDR3 region has the DNA TGTGCCAGCAGCTTAGCGTCCGAGGGGGAGCTGTTTTTT. Its protein is CASSLASEGELFF.

The V and J genes are TRBV28 and TRBJ1-1; 8 nucleotides align to TRBD1. The V gene end was trimmed by 6 bases and the J gene end by 5 bases; junction bases not matched to a gene: 8. Germline V gene data show CDR1 as MDHEN and CDR2 as SYDVKM. The CDR3 has 14 amino acids. CDR3 region: CASSPRDRITEAFF. The CDR3 DNA follows: TGTGCCAGCAGCCCCCGGGACAGGATAACTGAAGCTTTCTTT.

The chain recombines TRBV7-9 with TRBJ2-5; TRBD2 aligns across 7 bases. The CDR3 runs to 14 residues. The J segment lost 5 bases and the V segment lost 1 base, leaving 4 bases of the junction unmatched. CDR1 and CDR2 (germline): SEHNR, FQNEAQ (reference sequence). Here the CDR3 reads CASSLGLARETQYF. DNA for the CDR3: TGTGCCAGCAGCTTAGGACTAGCACGGGAGACCCAGTACTTC. Full variable domain (rest looked up from reference TRBV7-9 and TRBJ2-5): DTGVSQNPRHKITKRGQNVTFRCDPISEHNRLYWYRQTLGQGPEFLTYFQNEAQLEKSRLLSDRFSAERPKGSFSTLEIQRTEQGDSAMYLCASSLGLARETQYFGPGTRLLVL.

The V call is TRBV4-1, the J call TRBJ1-1, with D possibly being TRBD1 (5 bases). The CDR3 is made up of 14 amino acids. Trimming left V 0 bases short and J 4 bases short, with 9 bases between. Germline CDR1 MGHRA, CDR2 YSYEKL. The CDR3 protein is CASSQDRGFTEAFF. The CDR3 bases are TGCGCCAGCAGCCAAGATCGGGGGTTCACTGAAGCTTTCTTT.

This sequence joins TRBV7-9 and TRBJ2-1; 8 nucleotides match TRBD2. V lost 1 base and J lost 12; bases outside the gene matches: 8. This CDR3 spans 14 amino acids. Germline V gene lookup returns CDR1 SEHNR and CDR2 FQNEAQ (reference sequence). DNA for the CDR3: TGTGCCAGCAGCTTAGGCAGCGGGAGTGGGGTGCAGTTCTTC. This sequence encodes CASSLGSGSGVQFF.

The CDR3 reads CASSLDRGETQYF. The CDR3 nucleotides are TGTGCCAGCAGTTTAGACAGGGGGGAGACCCAGTACTTC. This sequence joins TRBV6-1 and TRBJ2-5; 9 positions agree with TRBD1. V lost 5 bases and J lost 5; bases outside the gene matches: 3. In germline, CDR1 is MNHNS, CDR2 SASEGT. There are 13 residues in the CDR3.